This T cell receptor beta chain was captured in a study of CD8+CD57+ T cells in acquired aplastic anemia. CDR3 and TCR beta VDJ profiling relied on a genomic DNA template. MiXCR, run by TCRdb on the reads, gives a single entry per CDR3 protein. The data show 260,000 or so distinct CDR3 sequences, roughly 82% seen once. Sequencing was done on patients that had shown CD8+CD57+ cell expansion by flow cytometry. The TCR originated in a human donor with aplastic anemia. Sample: sorted CD4+, CD8+, or CD8+CD57+ T cells (not recorded which) from PBMCs.

The CDR3 coding sequence is TGTGCCAGCAGGGACGGTCGAACAGATACGCAGTATTTT. Protein product: CASRDGRTDTQYF. V usage is TRBV11-2 and J usage is TRBJ2-3, with D hard to call. Trimming pared 6 bases from V and 3 bases from J, leaving 10 bases between. Germline CDR1 and CDR2: SGHAT and FQNNGV. This CDR3 spans 13 amino acids.